This TCR beta chain was sequenced for a study of T-cell memory formation after mild COVID-19. TCRalpha and TCRbeta libraries used 5'RACE with constant-segment primers and UMIs. TCRdb redid the calling of the 5' RACE reads with MiXCR, one entry per CDR3 protein. Of about 430,000 distinct CDR3 sequences in the sample, approximately 25% were seen once. Germline values: CDR1 LNHDA, CDR2 SQIVND (reference sequence). Deletions cut 1 base from V and 3 bases from J, with 9 bases between. This CDR3 comprises 15 residues. Worth noting for this clonotype: What it binds is not known.

The study, taken as a whole, reports: Researchers found some responding clones in pre-infection memory, a sign that cross-reactive memory joined.

The source material was PBMCs or a T cell subset sorted from them (not recorded which). The V gene is TRBV19, the J gene TRBJ2-2, with unresolved D. The TCR comes from an adult woman who had mild COVID-19 (a few samples of this study predate the infection). Cell type and time point are not known. For the CDR3, the DNA is TGTGCCAGTAGTATAGCCGGGCGTGACACCGGGGAGCTGTTTTTT. Residues: CASSIAGRDTGELFF.